The sequence of this T cell receptor beta chain was determined in a study of CD8+CD57+ T cells in acquired aplastic anemia. Study details: On average, sorted CD4+ and CD8+ cells gave approximately 3 ug of DNA.

Genomic DNA constituted the template upon which TCR beta VDJ and CDR3 profiling was performed. TCRdb passed the reads through MiXCR, listing each CDR3 protein once. The table lists some 150,000 distinct CDR3 sequences, about two thirds of them singletons. In patients chosen for sequencing, flow cytometry had shown CD8+CD57+ cell expansion. This clonotype was recorded at least ten times. The sequence derives from a human donor with aplastic anemia. Specimen: sorted CD4+, CD8+, or CD8+CD57+ T cells (not recorded which) from PBMCs.

In nucleotides, the CDR3 is TGTGCCAGCAGCTCCGGACTAGCGGGAGTTGCGTACAATGAGCAGTTCTTC. As protein: CASSSGLAGVAYNEQFF. V gene TRBV11-3 combines with J gene TRBJ2-1; 13 positions agree with TRBD2. The CDR3 covers 17 residues. V dropped 4 bases and J dropped 4; count of bases not matched to a gene: 7. CDR1 and CDR2 (germline): SGHNT, YENEEA.